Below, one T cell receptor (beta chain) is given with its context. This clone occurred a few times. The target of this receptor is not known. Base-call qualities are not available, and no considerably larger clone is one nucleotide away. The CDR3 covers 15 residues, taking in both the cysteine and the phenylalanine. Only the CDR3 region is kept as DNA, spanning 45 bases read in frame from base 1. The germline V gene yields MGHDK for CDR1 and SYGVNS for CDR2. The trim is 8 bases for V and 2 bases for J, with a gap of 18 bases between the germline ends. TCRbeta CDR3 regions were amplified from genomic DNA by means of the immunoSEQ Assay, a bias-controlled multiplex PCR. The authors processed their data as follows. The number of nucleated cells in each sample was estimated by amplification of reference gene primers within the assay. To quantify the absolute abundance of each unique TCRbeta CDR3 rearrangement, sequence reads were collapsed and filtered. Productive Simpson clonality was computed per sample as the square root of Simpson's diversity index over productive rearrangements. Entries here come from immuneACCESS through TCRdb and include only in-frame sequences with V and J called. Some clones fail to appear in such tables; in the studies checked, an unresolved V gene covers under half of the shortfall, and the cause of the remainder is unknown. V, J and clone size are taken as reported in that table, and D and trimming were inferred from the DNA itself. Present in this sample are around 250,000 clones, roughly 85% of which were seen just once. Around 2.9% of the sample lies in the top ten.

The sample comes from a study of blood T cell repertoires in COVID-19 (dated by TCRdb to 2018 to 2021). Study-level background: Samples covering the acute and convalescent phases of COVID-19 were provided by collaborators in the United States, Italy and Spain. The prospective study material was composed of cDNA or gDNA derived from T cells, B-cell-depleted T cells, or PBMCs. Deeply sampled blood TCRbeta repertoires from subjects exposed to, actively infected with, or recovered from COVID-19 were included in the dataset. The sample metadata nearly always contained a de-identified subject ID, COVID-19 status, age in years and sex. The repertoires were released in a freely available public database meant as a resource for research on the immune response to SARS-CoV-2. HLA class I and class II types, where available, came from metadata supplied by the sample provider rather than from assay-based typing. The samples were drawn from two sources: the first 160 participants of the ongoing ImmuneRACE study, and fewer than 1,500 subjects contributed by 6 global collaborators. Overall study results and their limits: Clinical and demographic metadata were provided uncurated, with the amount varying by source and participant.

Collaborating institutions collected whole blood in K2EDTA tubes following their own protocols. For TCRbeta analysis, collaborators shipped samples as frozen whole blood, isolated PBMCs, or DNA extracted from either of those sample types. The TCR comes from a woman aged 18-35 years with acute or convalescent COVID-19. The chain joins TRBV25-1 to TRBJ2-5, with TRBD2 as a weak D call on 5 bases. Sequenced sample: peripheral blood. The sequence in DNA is TGTGCCAGCGCGGACTCCCTCCGCAGACAAGAGACCCAGTACTTC. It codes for CASADSLRRQETQYF.